This TCR beta chain came from a study of blood T cell repertoires in COVID-19. The overall study: The origin of the acute and convalescent COVID-19 samples was the United States, Italy and Spain.

In the original processing: Scientists estimated how many nucleated cells there were by amplifying reference gene primers. The table came from immunoSEQ multiplex PCR; TCRdb's copy has only in-frame clones and leaves some out. The V and J calls and the clone size are those of that table, but D and trimming were determined from the DNA. The sample lists around 56,000 clones; 81% were seen once. V lost 6 bases to trimming and J lost 6 bases; unmatched junction nucleotides: 8. The CDR3 runs 14 residues. CDR1 WSHSY and CDR2 SAAADI come from the germline V gene. Sequenced sample: peripheral blood. J is TRBJ1-2 and V is TRBV10-2; 9 bases fit TRBD1. The clonotype comes from a woman at least 80 years old with active or convalescent COVID-19. The CDR3 here is CASRGQGWFDGYTF. The CDR3 region has the DNA TGCGCCAGCAGGGGACAGGGCTGGTTCGATGGCTACACCTTC.